Shown below are 19 T cell receptor beta chains from a single sample sequenced in a study of T-cell reconstitution after alpha-beta-depleted transplantation in children. It was with unique molecular identifiers that the TCRbeta library was prepared. Using its own MiXCR run on the PCR reads, TCRdb lists one record per CDR3 protein. The sample has fewer than 1 million distinct CDR3 sequences, 16% seen once. Sequencing used PBMCs, mostly from graft donor cells, obtained 360 days after TCRalphabeta/CD19-depleted stem cell transplant. The receptors come from a male patient younger than 18 who had a stem cell transplant for acute lymphoblastic leukemia, so the T cells may come from the graft donor.

This clonotype turned up a few times. The genes are TRBV19 and TRBJ2-1, with a possible D match to TRBD2 (5 bases). Per germline, CDR1 LNHDA and CDR2 SQIVND (reference sequence). V was cut by 5 bases and J by 8 bases, with 13 bases left in between. There are 13 residues in the CDR3. CDR3 protein: CASSGSSIDEQFF. The CDR3 nucleotides read TGTGCCAGTAGTGGGTCTAGCATCGATGAGCAGTTCTTC.

The sample holds a few counts of this clonotype. The chain combines TRBV6-2 or TRBV6-3 with TRBJ1-5; D possibly corresponds to TRBD1 (6 bases). Germline V gene sequence: CDR1 MNHEY, CDR2 SVGEGT. Trimming pared 6 bases from V and 3 bases from J, leaving 21 bases between. The CDR3 has 17 residues. The CDR3 coding sequence is TGTGCCAGCAGCCCCCCTTTACCGACAGGCCACAATCAGCCCCAGCATTTT. Translation gives CASSPPLPTGHNQPQHF.

The chain recombines TRBV5-1 with TRBJ2-2; 9 bases align to TRBD1. The CDR3 extends over 15 amino acids. The trim removed 6 bases at V and 1 base at J, leaving 4 bases unmatched. Looked up from germline, CDR1 is SGHRS and CDR2 is YFSETQ. CDR3 protein: CASTGTGLNTGELFF. In nucleotides, the CDR3 is TGCGCCAGCACCGGGACAGGGTTGAACACCGGGGAGCTGTTTTTT.

The chain couples TRBV7-2 to TRBJ1-1; D not certain. V lost 2 bases to trimming and J lost 3 bases, with 13 bases between them. This CDR3 comprises 15 residues. The germline CDR1 and CDR2 sequences are SGHTA and FQGNSA. CDR3 protein: CASSLRRGSDTEAFF. In DNA form, the CDR3 reads TGTGCCAGCAGCTTACGTCGAGGGTCGGACACTGAAGCTTTCTTT.

V usage is TRBV7-9 and J usage is TRBJ2-2, with TRBD2 matching 8 bases. Germline trimming cut 1 base from V and 5 bases from J; bases unmatched to any gene: 9. The length of the CDR3 is 17 residues. Germline CDR1 SEHNR, CDR2 FQNEAQ (reference sequence). This chain's CDR3 is CASSLDYLTSETGELFF. Written as DNA, the CDR3 is TGTGCCAGCAGCTTAGACTACCTGACTAGCGAAACCGGGGAGCTGTTTTTT.

This clonotype was recorded a few times. The V and J genes are TRBV30 and TRBJ2-4; TRBD2 aligns across 7 bases. Losses at the gene ends were 5 bases for V and 2 bases for J; bases not matched to a gene: 6. Germline V CDR1 and CDR2: GTSNPN, SVGIG (reference sequence). This CDR3 has 14 amino acids. In nucleotides, the CDR3 is TGTGCCTGGCGACTAGCCGGGTCCAAAAACATTCAGTACTTC. This sequence encodes CAWRLAGSKNIQYF. Full variable domain (outside the CDR3, taken from reference TRBV30 and TRBJ2-4): SQTIHQWPATLVQPVGSPLSLECTVEGTSNPNLYWYRQAAGRGLQLLFYSVGIGQISSEVPQNLSASRPQDRQFILSSKKLLLSDSGFYLCAWRLAGSKNIQYFGAGTRLSVL.

The chain couples TRBV12-3 or TRBV12-4 to TRBJ2-4, with 8 bases identical to TRBD2. The CDR3 is 17 amino acids. V gave up 5 bases and J gave up 1 base; unmatched junction bases: 10. The CDR3 loop reads CASSARGASGAKNIQYF. The CDR3, as DNA: TGTGCCAGCAGTGCAAGGGGGGCTAGCGGGGCCAAAAACATTCAGTACTTC.

The table lists this clonotype with many counts. CDR3 DNA sequence: TGTGCCAGCAGTTTAGGGTACAGGGGGAACATTCAGTACTTC. Translating it yields CASSLGYRGNIQYF. V is TRBV28 and J is TRBJ2-4; 8 nucleotides agree with TRBD1. The CDR3 has 14 residues. Germline V gene data show CDR1 as MDHEN and CDR2 as SYDVKM. Germline trimming cut 2 bases from V and 7 bases from J; bases unmatched to any gene: 4.

The CDR3 reads CASSLAESGTQYF. The CDR3 DNA follows: TGTGCCAGCAGCTTAGCGGAAAGCGGGACCCAGTACTTC. This chain links TRBV7-9 with TRBJ2-5; maybe TRBD2 (5 bases). V lost 0 bases to trimming and J lost 7 bases, with 9 bases between them. The CDR3 has 13 residues. Per the germline V gene, CDR1 is SEHNR and CDR2 is FQNEAQ (reference sequence).

This clonotype was counted ten times or more. This chain uses TRBV5-1 with TRBJ2-2, with D maybe TRBD1 (6 bases). Per germline, CDR1 SGHRS and CDR2 YFSETQ. The V and J ends lost 4 bases and 3 bases respectively, with 13 bases between them. CDR3 length: 15 amino acids. DNA of the CDR3: TGCGCCAGCAGCCCCTGGGCAGGGGACACCGGGGAGCTGTTTTTT. Protein sequence: CASSPWAGDTGELFF.

The chain is built from TRBV19 and TRBJ2-7; D perhaps matches TRBD2 (6 bases). Germline CDR1 reads LNHDA; CDR2 reads SQIVND (reference sequence). Trimming cost V 7 bases and J 0 bases, with 16 bases left between them. CDR3 length: 15 residues. The CDR3 sequence is CASMAKTGSSYEQYF. The CDR3 DNA follows: TGTGCCAGTATGGCCAAGACCGGGAGCTCCTACGAGCAGTACTTC.

The V and J genes are TRBV7-3 and TRBJ2-2; TRBD2 matches at 12 bases. Per germline, CDR1 SGHTA and CDR2 FQGTGA. V trimming: 2 bases; J trimming: 6 bases; junction bases outside the gene matches: 7. The CDR3 contains 17 residues. The DNA of the CDR3 is TGTGCCAGCAGCTTATCCCGCCTAGCGGGAGGGCCCGGGGAGCTGTTTTTT. Amino acid sequence: CASSLSRLAGGPGELFF.

There are many counts of this clonotype. This chain links TRBV2 with TRBJ2-7; no firm D call. Trimming removed 7 bases at V and 4 bases at J, with 5 bases between. CDR1 is SNHLY, CDR2 FYNNEI, per germline. The CDR3 totals 10 residues. CDR3 coding DNA: TGTGCCAGCAACCGGTACGAGCAGTACTTC. Its protein product is CASNRYEQYF. Full variable domain (remainder filled in from reference TRBV2 and TRBJ2-7): EPEVTQTPSHQVTQMGQEVILRCVPISNHLYFYWYRQILGQKVEFLVSFYNNEISEKSEIFDDQFSVERPDGSNFTLKIRSTKLEDSAMYFCASNRYEQYFGPGTRLTVT.

There are many counts of this clonotype. The chain links TRBV4-1 to TRBJ2-1; perhaps TRBD2 as D (6 bases). The CDR3 loop spans 15 amino acids. V was shortened by 1 base and J by 7 bases, with 14 bases between the two germline ends. Germline V gene sequence: CDR1 MGHRA, CDR2 YSYEKL. CDR3 amino acids: CASSQGGLAMNEQFF. The CDR3, as DNA: TGCGCCAGCAGCCAAGGAGGGCTAGCGATGAATGAGCAGTTCTTC.

This clonotype turned up a few times. The chain has TRBV12-3 or TRBV12-4 and TRBJ2-4; D uncertain. The V end lost 3 bases, the J end lost 1 base, and 10 bases lay between the germline ends. This CDR3 region has 15 residues. This CDR3 is CASSFPSVAKNIQYF. DNA of the CDR3: TGTGCCAGCAGTTTCCCCTCGGTTGCCAAAAACATTCAGTACTTC.

The J gene is TRBJ2-1, the V gene TRBV12-3 or TRBV12-4, with 9 nucleotides matching TRBD2. Trimming at V came to 7 bases and at J to 4 bases, leaving 11 bases not matched to a gene. The CDR3 length is 16 residues. Written as DNA, the CDR3 is TGTGCCAGCAAAATCTCAGCGGGAGGATATTACAATGAGCAGTTCTTC. Residues: CASKISAGGYYNEQFF.

This clonotype appeared many times. The J gene is TRBJ2-1, the V gene TRBV29-1; TRBD2 agrees at 7 bases. This CDR3 has 14 residues. CDR1 and CDR2 (germline): SQVTM, ANQGSEA. Trimming at V came to 4 bases and at J to 4 bases, leaving 7 bases not matched to a gene. CDR3 amino acids: CSVVERERYNEQFF. In nucleotides, the CDR3 is TGCAGCGTTGTGGAGCGGGAAAGATACAATGAGCAGTTCTTC.

This clonotype was counted a few times. This sequence joins TRBV20-1 and TRBJ2-5; D perhaps matches TRBD2 (7 bases). With 2 bases removed from V and 4 bases from J, the gap between germline ends came to 17 bases. The CDR3 sequence is 15 residues long. The germline gives CDR1 DFQATT, CDR2 SNEGSKA (reference sequence). CDR3 in DNA: TGCAGTGCTAGACGGGGGGCTGAGGCTGGAGAGACCCAGTACTTC. This gives the protein CSARRGAEAGETQYF.

The rearrangement uses TRBV2 and TRBJ2-2; perhaps TRBD1 as D (6 bases). Trimming left V 8 bases short and J 6 bases short, with 16 bases between. The CDR3 totals 14 residues. Germline CDR1 reads SNHLY; CDR2 reads FYNNEI. DNA for the CDR3: TGTGCCAGCCTTCGGCCCACAGGGTCCGGGGAGCTGTTTTTT. Encoded protein: CASLRPTGSGELFF.